The clone carrying this TCR beta chain appeared many times. TCRdb itself ran the RT-PCR reads through MiXCR, one entry per CDR3 protein. Here the sample spans a few hundred thousand distinct CDR3 sequences, over 12% being singletons. The data are from a study of patients and donors after allogeneic stem cell transplantation. With V trimmed by 4 bases and J by 6 bases, 6 bases remained unmatched. The length of the CDR3 is 14 residues. Looked up from germline, CDR1 is SGHKS and CDR2 is YYEKEE (reference sequence). The material sequenced was blood, either unsorted or a sorted T cell fraction (not recorded which). The clonotype was recovered from a human donor who was either an allogeneic HSCT recipient or a stem cell or donor lymphocyte infusion donor (not recorded which). It is not recorded whose cells these are; they may come from a transplant donor. The chain uses TRBV5-5 and TRBJ2-1; TRBD2 aligns across 8 bases. The CDR3 DNA reads TGTGCCAGCAGCAGCGGACTAGCCGCCAATGAGCAGTTCTTC. It codes for CASSSGLAANEQFF.